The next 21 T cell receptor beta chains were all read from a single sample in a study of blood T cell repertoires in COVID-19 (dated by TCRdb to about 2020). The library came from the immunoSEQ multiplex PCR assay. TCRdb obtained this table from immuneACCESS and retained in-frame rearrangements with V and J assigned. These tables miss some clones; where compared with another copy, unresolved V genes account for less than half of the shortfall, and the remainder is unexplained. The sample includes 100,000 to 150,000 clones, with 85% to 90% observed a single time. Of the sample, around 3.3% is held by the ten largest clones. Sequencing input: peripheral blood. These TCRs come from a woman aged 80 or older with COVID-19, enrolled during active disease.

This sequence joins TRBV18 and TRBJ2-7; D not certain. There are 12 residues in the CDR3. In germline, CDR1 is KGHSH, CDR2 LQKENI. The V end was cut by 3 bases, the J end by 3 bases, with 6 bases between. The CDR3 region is CASSPLGYEQYF. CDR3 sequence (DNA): TGTGCCAGCTCACCCCTCGGCTACGAGCAGTACTTC.

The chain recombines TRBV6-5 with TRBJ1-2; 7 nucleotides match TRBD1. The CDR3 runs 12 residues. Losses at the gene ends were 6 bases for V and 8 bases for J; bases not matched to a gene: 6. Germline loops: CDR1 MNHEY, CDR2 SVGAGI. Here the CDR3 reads CASRITGVGYTF. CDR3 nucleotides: TGTGCCAGCAGAATTACAGGGGTGGGCTACACCTTC.

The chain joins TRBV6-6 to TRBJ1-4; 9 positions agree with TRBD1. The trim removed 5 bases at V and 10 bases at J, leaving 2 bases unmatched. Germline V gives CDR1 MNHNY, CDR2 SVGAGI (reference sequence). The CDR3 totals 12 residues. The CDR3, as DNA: TGTGCCAGCAGTAAGGACAGGGGAAAACTGTTTTTT. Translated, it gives CASSKDRGKLFF.

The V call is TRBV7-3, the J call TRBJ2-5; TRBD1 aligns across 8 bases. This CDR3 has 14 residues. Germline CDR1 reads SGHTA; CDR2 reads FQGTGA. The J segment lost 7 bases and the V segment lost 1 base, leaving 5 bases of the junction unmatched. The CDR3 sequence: CASSLSQGAGTQYF. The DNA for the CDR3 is TGTGCCAGCAGCTTAAGCCAGGGGGCCGGGACCCAGTACTTC.

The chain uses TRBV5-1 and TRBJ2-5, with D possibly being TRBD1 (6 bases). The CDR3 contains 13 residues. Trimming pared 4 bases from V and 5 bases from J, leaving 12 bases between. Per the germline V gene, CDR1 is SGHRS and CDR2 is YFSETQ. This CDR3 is CASSPTGQETQYF. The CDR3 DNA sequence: TGCGCCAGCAGCCCAACAGGGCAGGAGACCCAGTACTTC.

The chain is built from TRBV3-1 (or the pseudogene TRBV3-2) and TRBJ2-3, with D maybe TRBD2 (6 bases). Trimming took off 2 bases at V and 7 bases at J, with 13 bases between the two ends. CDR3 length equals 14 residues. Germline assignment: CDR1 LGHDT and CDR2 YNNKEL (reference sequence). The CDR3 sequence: CASSQKLGGNTQYF. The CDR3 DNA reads TGTGCCAGCAGCCAAAAGCTCGGGGGAAATACGCAGTATTTT.

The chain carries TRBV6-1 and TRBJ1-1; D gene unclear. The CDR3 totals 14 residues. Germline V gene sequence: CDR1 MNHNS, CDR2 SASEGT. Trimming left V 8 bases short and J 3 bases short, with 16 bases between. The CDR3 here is CASRVATRDTEAFF. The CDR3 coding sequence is TGTGCCAGCCGGGTGGCCACCCGGGACACTGAAGCTTTCTTT.

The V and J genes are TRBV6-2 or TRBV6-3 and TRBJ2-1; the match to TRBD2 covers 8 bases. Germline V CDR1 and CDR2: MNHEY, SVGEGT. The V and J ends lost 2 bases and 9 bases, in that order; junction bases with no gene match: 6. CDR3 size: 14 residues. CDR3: CASSYSGSTAEQFF. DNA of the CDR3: TGTGCCAGCAGTTACAGCGGGAGTACGGCTGAGCAGTTCTTC.

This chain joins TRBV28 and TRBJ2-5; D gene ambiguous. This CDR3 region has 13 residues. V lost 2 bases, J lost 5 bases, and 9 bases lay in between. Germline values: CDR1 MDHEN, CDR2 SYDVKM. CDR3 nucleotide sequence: TGTGCCAGCAGTTTAGGTGGCAAGGAGACCCAGTACTTC. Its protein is CASSLGGKETQYF. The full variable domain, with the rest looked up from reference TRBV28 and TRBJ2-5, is DVKVTQSSRYLVKRTGEKVFLECVQDMDHENMFWYRQDPGLGLRLIYFSYDVKMKEKGDIPEGYSVSREKKERFSLILESASTNQTSMYLCASSLGGKETQYFGPGTRLLVL.

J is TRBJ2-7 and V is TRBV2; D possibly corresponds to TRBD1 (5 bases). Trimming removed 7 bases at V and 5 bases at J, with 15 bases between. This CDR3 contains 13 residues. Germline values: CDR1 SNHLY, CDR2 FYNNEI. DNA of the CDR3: TGTGCCAGCACCCAGGACATCTTTGACGAGCAGTACTTC. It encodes CASTQDIFDEQYF.

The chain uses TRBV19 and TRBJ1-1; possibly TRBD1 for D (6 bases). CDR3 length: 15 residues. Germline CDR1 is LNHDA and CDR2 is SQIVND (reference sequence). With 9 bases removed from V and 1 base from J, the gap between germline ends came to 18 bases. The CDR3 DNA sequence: TGTGCCAGCCATGAGAGGGGGAGGGGGAACACTGAAGCTTTCTTT. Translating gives CASHERGRGNTEAFF.

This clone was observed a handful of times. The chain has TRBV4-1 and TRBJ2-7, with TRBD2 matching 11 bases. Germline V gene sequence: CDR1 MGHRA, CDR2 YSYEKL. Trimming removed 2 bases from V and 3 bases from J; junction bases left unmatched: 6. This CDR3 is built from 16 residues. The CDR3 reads CASSQLAGGMVYEQYF. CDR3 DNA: TGCGCCAGCAGCCAATTAGCGGGAGGGATGGTCTACGAGCAGTACTTC.

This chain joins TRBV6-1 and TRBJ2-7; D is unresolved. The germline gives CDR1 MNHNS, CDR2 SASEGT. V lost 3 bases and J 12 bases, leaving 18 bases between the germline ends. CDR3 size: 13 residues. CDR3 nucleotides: TGTGCCAGCAGTGAGTCCGGAACTCTAGGAACGTACTTC. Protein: CASSESGTLGTYF.

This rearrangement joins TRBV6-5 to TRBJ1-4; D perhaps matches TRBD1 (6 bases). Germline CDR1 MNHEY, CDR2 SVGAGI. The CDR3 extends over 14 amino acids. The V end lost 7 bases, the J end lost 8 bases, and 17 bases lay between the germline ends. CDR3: CASTTGTSTEKLFF. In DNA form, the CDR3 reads TGTGCCAGCACTACAGGGACCTCTACAGAAAAACTGTTTTTT.

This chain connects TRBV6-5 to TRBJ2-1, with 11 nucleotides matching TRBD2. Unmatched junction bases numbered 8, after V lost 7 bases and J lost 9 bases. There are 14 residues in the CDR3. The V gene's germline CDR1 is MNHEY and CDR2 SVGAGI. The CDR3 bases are TGTGCCAGCAATCAACTAGCGGGAGAAGGTGAGCAGTTCTTC. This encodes CASNQLAGEGEQFF.

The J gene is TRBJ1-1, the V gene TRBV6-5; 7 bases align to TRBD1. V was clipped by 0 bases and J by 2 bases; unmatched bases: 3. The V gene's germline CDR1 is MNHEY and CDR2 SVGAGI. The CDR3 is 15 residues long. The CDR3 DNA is TGTGCCAGCAGTTACTCGAGACAGGGAAACACTGAAGCTTTCTTT. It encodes CASSYSRQGNTEAFF.

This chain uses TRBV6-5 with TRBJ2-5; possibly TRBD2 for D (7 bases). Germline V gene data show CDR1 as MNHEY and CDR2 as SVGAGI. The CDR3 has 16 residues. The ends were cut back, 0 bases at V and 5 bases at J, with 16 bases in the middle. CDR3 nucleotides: TGTGCCAGCAGTTACTCGGGGGCCGGACTAGTGGAGACCCAGTACTTC. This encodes CASSYSGAGLVETQYF.

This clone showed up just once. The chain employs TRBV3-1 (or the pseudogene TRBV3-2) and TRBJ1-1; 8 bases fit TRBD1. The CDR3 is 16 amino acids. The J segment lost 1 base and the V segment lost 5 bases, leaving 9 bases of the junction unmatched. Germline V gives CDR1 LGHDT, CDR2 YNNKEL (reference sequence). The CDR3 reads CASSVGQATENTEAFF. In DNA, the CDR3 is TGTGCCAGCAGCGTGGGACAGGCGACCGAGAACACTGAAGCTTTCTTT.

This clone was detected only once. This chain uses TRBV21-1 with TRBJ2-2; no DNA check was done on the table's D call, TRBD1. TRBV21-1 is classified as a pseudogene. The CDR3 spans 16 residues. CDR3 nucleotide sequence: TGTGCCAGCAGCAAAGAGGTGGCAGGGAACACCGGGGAGCTGTTTTTT. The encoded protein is CASSKEVAGNTGELFF.

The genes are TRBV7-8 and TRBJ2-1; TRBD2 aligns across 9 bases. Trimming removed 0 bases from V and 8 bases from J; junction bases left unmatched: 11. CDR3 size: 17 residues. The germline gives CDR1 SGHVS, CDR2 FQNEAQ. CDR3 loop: CASSLAASSGIWDEQFF. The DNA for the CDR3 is TGTGCCAGCAGCTTAGCGGCGTCTAGCGGGATTTGGGATGAGCAGTTCTTC. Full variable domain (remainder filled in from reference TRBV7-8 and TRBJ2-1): GAGVSQSPRYKVAKRGQDVALRCDPISGHVSLFWYQQALGQGPEFLTYFQNEAQLDKSGLPSDRFFAERPEGSVSTLKIQRTQQEDSAVYLCASSLAASSGIWDEQFFGPGTRLTVL.

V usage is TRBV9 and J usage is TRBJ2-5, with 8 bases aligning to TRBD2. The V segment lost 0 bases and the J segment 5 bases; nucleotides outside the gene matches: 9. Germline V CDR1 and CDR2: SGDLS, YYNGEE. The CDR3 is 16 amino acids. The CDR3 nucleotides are TGTGCCAGCAGCGTAGGTAGTAGCGGGATAGGGGAGACCCAGTACTTC. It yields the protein CASSVGSSGIGETQYF.